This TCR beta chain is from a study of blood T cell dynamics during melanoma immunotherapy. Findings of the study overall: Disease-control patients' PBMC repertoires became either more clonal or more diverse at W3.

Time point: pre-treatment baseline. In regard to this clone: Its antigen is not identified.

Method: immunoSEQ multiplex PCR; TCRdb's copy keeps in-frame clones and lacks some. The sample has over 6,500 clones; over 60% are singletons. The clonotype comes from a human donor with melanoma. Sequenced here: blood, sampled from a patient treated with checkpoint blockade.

The CDR3 spells CASSVKRGTLNTGELFF. The CDR3 DNA reads TGTGCCAGTAGTGTCAAAAGGGGGACACTCAACACCGGGGAGCTGTTTTTT. This chain uses TRBV19 with TRBJ2-2; TRBD1 might be the D (6 bases). The CDR3 extends over 17 amino acids. The V gene's germline CDR1 is LNHDA and CDR2 SQIVND (reference sequence). V lost 5 bases and J lost 2, with 18 bases in between.